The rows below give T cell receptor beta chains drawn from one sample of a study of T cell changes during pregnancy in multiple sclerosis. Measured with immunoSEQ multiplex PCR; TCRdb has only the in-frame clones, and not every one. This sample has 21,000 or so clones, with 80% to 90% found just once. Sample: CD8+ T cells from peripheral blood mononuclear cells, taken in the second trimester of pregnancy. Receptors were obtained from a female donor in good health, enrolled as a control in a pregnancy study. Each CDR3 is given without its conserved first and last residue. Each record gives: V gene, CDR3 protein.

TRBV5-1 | ASSPGGRYSQETQY
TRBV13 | ASSLWGEFPEAF
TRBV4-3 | ASSRPTSGYNEQF
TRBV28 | ASSSGTIYEQY
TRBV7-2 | ASSLGLRQETQY
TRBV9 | ASSAAGSSYNEQF
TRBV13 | ASSLSRATDTQY
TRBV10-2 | ASSESTGVEELF
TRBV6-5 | ASSYSKRAEKLF
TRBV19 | ASRDEDYSNQPQH
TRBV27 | ASSLSTGLVEQF
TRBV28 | ASGLAGNSPLH
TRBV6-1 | ASSETGAGNTIY
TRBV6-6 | ASSGTSGFYNEQF
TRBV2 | ASSVSRDYPQETQY
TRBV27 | ASSPTSGGSQEQF
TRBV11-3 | ASSWTRDISYEQY
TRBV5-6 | ASSPDSGNTIY
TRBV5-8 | ASSLGVGIGYGYT
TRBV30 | AWSEEGNEQF
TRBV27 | ASSFLSGNNEQF
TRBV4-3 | ASSRYKNQPQH
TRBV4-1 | ASSSIGGAGYT
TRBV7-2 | ASSPGRWASYNEQF
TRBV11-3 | ASTPSPVAYEQY
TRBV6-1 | ASSEEEGAPYGYT
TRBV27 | ASSPAQAHPNQPQH
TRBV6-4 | ASSDSSGRGTDTQY
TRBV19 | ASSMGHRYEQY
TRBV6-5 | ASSYSSGGRRYGYT
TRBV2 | ASTMLASGRRDNEQF